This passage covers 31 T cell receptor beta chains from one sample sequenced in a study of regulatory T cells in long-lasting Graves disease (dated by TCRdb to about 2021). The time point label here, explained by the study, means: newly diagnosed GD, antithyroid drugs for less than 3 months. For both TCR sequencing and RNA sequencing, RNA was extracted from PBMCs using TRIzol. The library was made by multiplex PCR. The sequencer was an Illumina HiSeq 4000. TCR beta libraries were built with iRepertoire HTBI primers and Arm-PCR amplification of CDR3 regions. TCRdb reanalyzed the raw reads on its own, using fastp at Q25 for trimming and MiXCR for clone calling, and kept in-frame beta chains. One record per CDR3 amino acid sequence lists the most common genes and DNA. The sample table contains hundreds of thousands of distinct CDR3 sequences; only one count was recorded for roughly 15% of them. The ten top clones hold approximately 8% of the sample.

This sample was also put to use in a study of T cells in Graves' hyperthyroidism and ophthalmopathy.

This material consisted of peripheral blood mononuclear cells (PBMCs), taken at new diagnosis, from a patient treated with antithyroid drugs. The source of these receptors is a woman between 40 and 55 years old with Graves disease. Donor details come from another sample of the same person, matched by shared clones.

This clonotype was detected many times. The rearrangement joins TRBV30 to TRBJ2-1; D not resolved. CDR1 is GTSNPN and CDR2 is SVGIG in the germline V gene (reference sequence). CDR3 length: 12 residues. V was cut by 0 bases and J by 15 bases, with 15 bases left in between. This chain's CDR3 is CAWSVTAPTAFF. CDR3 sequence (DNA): TGTGCCTGGAGTGTAACGGCCCCCACGGCGTTCTTC.

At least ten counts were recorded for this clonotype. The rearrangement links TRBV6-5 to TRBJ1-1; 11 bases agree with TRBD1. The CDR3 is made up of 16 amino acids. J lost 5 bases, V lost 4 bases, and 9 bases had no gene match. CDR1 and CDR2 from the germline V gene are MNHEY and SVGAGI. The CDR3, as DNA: TGTGCCAGCAGTTCGGACAGGGGGCTCGTATTGACTGAAGCTTTCTTT. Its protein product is CASSSDRGLVLTEAFF.

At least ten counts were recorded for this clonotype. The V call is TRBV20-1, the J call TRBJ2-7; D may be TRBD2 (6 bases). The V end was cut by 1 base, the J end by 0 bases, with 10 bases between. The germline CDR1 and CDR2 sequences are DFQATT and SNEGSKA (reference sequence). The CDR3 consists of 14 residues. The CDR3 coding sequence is TGCAGTGCTAGAGTACGGACTAACTCCTACGAGCAGTACTTC. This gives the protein CSARVRTNSYEQYF.

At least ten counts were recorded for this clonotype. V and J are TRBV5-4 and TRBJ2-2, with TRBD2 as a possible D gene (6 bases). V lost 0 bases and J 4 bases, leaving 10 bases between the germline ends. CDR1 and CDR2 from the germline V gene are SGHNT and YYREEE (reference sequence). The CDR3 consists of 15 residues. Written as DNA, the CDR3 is TGTGCCAGCAGCTTGGGCGGGACGGGCACCGGGGAGCTGTTTTTT. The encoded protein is CASSLGGTGTGELFF.

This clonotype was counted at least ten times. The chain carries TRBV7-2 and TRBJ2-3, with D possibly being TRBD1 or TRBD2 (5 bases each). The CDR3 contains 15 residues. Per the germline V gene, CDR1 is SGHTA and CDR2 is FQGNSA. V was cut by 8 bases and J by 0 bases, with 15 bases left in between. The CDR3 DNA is TGTGCCAGCCATGGGACGACGGGGAGCACAGATACGCAGTATTTT. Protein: CASHGTTGSTDTQYF. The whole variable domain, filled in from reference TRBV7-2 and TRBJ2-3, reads GAGVSQSPSNKVTEKGKDVELRCDPISGHTALYWYRQSLGQGLEFLIYFQGNSAPDKSGLPSDRFSAERTGGSVSTLTIQRTQQEDSAVYLCASHGTTGSTDTQYFGPGTRLTVL.

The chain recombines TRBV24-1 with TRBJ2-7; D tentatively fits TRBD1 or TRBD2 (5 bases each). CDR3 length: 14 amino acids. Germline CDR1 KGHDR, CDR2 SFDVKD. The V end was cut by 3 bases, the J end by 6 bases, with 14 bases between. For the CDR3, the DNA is TGTGCCACCAGTGATACCGGGACGGGCCTCGAGCAGTACTTC. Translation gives CATSDTGTGLEQYF.

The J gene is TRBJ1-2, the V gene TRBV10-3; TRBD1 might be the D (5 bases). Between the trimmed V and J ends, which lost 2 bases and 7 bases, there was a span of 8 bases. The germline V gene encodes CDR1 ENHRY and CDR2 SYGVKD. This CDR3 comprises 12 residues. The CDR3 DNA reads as TGTGCCATCAGTGAGGAGACAGCTGGCTACACCTTC. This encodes CAISEETAGYTF.

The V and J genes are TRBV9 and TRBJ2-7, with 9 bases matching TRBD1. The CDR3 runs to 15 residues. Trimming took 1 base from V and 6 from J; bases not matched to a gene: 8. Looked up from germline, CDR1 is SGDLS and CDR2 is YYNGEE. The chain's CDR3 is CASSVNPGQGVEQYF. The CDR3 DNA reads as TGTGCCAGCAGCGTAAACCCGGGACAGGGAGTCGAGCAGTACTTC.

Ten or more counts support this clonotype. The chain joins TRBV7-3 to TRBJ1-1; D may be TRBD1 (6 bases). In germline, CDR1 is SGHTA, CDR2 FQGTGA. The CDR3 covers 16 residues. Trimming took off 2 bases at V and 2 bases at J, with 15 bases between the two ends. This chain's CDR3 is CASSLSSGGGNTEAFF. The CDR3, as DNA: TGTGCCAGCAGCTTATCCTCCGGGGGCGGAAACACTGAAGCTTTCTTT.

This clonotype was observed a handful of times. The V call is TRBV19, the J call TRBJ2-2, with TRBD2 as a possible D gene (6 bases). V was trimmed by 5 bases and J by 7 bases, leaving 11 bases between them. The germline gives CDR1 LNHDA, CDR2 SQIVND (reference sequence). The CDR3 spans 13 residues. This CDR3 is CASSLDGGGELFF. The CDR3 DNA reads TGTGCCAGTAGTCTCGACGGGGGCGGGGAGCTGTTTTTT. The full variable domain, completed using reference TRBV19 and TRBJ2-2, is DGGITQSPKYLFRKEGQNVTLSCEQNLNHDAMYWYRQDPGQGLRLIYYSQIVNDFQKGDIAEGYSVSREKKESFPLTVTSAQKNPTAFYLCASSLDGGGELFFGEGSRLTVL.

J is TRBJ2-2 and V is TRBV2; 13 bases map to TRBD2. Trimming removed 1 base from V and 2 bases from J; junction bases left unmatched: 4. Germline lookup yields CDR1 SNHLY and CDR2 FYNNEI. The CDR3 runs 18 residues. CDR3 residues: CASSEGVGLAGNTGELFF. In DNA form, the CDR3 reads TGTGCCAGCAGTGAAGGGGTGGGACTAGCGGGAAACACCGGGGAGCTGTTTTTT.

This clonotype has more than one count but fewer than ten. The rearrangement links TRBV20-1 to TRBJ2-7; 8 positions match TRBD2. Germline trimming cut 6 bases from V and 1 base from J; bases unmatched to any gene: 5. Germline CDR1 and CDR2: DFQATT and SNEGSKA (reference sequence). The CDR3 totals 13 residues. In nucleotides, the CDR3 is TGCAGTGCCGAACGGGGGGGTTCCTACGAGCAGTACTTC. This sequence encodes CSAERGGSYEQYF.

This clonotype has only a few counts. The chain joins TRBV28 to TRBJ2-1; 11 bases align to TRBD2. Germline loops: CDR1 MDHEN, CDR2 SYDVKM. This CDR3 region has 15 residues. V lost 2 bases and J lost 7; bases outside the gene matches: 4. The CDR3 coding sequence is TGTGCCAGCAGTTTACGGAGACTAGCGGGAAATGAGCAGTTCTTC. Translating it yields CASSLRRLAGNEQFF. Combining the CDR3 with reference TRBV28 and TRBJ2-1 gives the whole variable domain DVKVTQSSRYLVKRTGEKVFLECVQDMDHENMFWYRQDPGLGLRLIYFSYDVKMKEKGDIPEGYSVSREKKERFSLILESASTNQTSMYLCASSLRRLAGNEQFFGPGTRLTVL.

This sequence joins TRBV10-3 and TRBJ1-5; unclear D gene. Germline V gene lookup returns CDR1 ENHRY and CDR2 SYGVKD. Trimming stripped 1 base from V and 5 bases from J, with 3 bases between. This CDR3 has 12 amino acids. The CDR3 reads CAISELDQPQHF. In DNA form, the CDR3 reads TGTGCCATCAGTGAGTTGGATCAGCCCCAGCATTTT.

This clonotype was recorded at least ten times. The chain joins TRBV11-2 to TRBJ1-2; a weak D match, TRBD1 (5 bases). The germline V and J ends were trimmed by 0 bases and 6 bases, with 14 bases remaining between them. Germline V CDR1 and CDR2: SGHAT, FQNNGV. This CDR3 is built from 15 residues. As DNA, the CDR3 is TGTGCCAGCAGCTTAGATCGCCAGGGAGGGGATGGCTACACCTTC. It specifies CASSLDRQGGDGYTF.

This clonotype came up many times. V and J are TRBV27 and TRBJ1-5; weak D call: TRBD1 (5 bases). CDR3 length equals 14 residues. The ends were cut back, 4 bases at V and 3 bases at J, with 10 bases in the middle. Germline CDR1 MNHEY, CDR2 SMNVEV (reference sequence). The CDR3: CASSSRQYNQPQHF. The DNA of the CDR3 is TGTGCCAGCAGTTCCAGACAGTACAATCAGCCCCAGCATTTT.

The chain's CDR3 is CASSYSGSGRSSYEQYF. In DNA, the CDR3 is TGTGCCAGCAGTTACTCGGGTAGCGGGAGGAGCTCCTACGAGCAGTACTTC. The J gene is TRBJ2-7, the V gene TRBV6-2 or TRBV6-3; 10 nucleotides line up with TRBD2. The CDR3 is 17 amino acids. V was clipped by 0 bases and J by 0 bases; unmatched bases: 5. From germline, CDR1 is MNHEY and CDR2 SVGEGT.

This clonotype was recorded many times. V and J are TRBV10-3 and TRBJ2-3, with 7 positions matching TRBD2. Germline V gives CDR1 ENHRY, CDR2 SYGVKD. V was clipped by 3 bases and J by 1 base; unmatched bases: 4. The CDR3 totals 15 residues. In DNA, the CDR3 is TGTGCCATCAGTGATATCGGGAGGCGCACAGATACGCAGTATTTT. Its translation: CAISDIGRRTDTQYF.

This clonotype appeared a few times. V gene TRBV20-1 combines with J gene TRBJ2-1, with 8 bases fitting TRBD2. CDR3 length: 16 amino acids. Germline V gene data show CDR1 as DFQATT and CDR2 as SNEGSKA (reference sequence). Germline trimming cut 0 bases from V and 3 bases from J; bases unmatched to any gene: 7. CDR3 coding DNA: TGCAGTGCTAGAGATACAGGCGGGAGGATCTACAATGAGCAGTTCTTC. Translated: CSARDTGGRIYNEQFF.

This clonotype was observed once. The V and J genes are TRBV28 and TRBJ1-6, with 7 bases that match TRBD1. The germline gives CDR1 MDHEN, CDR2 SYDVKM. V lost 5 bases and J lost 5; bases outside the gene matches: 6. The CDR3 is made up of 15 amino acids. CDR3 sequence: CASSPSTGNNSPLHF. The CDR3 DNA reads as TGTGCCAGCAGTCCCTCGACAGGGAATAATTCACCCCTCCACTTT.

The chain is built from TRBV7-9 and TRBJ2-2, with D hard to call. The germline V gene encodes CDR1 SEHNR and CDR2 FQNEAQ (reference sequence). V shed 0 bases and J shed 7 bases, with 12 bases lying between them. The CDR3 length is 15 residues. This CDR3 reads CASSLALGFGGELFF. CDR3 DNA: TGTGCCAGCAGCTTAGCGCTCGGGTTCGGCGGGGAGCTGTTTTTT.

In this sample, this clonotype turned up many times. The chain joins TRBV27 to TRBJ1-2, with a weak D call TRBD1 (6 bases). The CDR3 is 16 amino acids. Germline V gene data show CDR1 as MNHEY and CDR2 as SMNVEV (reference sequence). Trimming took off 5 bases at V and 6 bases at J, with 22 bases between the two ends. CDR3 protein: CASSPGTLIGRDGYTF. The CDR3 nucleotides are TGTGCCAGCAGTCCCGGGACACTTATCGGGAGGGATGGCTACACCTTC.

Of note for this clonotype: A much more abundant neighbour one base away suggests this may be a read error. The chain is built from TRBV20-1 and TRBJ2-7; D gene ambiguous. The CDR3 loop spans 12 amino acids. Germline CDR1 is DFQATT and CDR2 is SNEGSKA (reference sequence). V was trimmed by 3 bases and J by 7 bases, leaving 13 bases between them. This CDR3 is CSASEVANEQYF. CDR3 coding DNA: TGCAGTGCTAGCGAGGTGGCGAATGAGCAGTACTTC.

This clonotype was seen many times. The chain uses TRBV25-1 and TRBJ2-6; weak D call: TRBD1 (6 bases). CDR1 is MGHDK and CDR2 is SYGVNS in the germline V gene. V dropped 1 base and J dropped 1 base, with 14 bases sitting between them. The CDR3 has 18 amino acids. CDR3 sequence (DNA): TGTGCCAGCAGTGAATTAGGGACACCGACTTCTGGGGCCAACGTCCTGACTTTC. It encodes CASSELGTPTSGANVLTF.

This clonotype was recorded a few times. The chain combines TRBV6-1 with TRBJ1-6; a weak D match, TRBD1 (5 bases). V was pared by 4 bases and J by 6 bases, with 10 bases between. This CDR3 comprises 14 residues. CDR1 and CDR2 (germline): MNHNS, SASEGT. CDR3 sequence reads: CASSGGTSNSPLHF. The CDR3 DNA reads TGTGCCAGCAGTGGGGGGACTTCTAATTCACCCCTCCACTTT.

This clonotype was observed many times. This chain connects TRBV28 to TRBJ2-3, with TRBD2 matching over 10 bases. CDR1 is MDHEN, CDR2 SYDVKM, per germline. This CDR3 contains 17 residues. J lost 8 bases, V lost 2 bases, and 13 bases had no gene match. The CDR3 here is CASSLPLTSGRRGTQYF. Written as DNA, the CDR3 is TGTGCCAGCAGTTTACCCCTGACTAGCGGGCGCAGGGGTACGCAGTATTTT.

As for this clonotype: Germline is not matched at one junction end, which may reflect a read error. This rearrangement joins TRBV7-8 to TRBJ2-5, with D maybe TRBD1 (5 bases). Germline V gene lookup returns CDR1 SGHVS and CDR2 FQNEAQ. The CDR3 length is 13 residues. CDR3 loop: CASSLGGQETQCF. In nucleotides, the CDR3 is TGTGCCAGCAGCTTAGGGGGCCAAGAGACCCAGTGCTTC.

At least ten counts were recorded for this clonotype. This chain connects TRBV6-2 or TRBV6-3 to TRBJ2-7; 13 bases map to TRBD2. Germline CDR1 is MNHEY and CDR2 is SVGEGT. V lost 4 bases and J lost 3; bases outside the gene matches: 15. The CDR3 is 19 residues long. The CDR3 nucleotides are TGTGCCAGCAGTTCCAGCGGGCCGGGACTAGCGGGAATCGACTACGAGCAGTACTTC. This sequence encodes CASSSSGPGLAGIDYEQYF.

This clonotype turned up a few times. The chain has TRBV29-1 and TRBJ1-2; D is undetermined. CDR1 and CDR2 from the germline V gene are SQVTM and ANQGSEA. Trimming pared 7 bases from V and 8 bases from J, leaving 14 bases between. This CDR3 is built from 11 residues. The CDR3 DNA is TGCAGCGCCGAGGGCAGTTTCGGCTACACCTTC. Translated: CSAEGSFGYTF.

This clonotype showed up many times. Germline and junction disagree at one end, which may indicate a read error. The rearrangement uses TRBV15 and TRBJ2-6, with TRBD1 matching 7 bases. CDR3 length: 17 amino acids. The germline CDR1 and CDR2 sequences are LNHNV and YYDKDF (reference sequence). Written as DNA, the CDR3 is TGTGCCACCAGCGGAGACCGGACAGGCCCTGGGGCCAACGTCCTGACTTTC. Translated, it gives CATSGDRTGPGANVLTF.

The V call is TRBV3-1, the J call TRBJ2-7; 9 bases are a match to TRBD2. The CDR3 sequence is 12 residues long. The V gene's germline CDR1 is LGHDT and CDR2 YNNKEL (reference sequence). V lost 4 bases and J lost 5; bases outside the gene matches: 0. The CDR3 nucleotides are TGTGCCAGCAGCCCTAGCGGGAACGAGCAGTACTTC. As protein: CASSPSGNEQYF.